Listed below are T cell receptor beta chains from one sample, sequenced in a study of blood T cell repertoires in COVID-19. Only in-frame clones appear in the TCRdb table, and some are missing; sequencing was by immunoSEQ multiplex PCR. The sample lists 120,000 to 150,000 clones, more than 65% occurring once. Sequenced: peripheral blood. The receptor source for this set is an elderly man with acute or convalescent COVID-19. Both conserved end residues are trimmed from each CDR3. The order of the fields is CDR3 length, J gene, V gene, CDR3 protein.

length: 14
J: TRBJ2-7
V: TRBV5-8
CDR3: ASSLGGLGLSYEQY

length: 13
J: TRBJ2-1
V: TRBV28
CDR3: ASRGRGSLNGEQF

length: 12
J: TRBJ1-4
V: TRBV5-1
CDR3: ASSSGQGGEKLF

length: 14
J: TRBJ2-1
V: TRBV3-1/TRBV3-2
CDR3: ASRLTSGGAQNEQF

length: 11
J: TRBJ2-5
V: TRBV5-6
CDR3: ASSMARQETQY

length: 13
J: TRBJ1-2
V: TRBV7-9
CDR3: ASSPVLGQGNGYT

length: 15
J: TRBJ1-2
V: TRBV4-2
CDR3: ASSRGPPGQANYGYT

length: 12
J: TRBJ1-1
V: TRBV30
CDR3: AWTPTQRNTEAF

length: 14
J: TRBJ2-1
V: TRBV7-3
CDR3: ASSYVPGSPYNEQF

length: 13
J: TRBJ2-3
V: TRBV20-1
CDR3: SASFLAEGSDTQY

length: 13
J: TRBJ2-5
V: TRBV27
CDR3: ASSLSSGAQETQY

length: 10
J: TRBJ1-1
V: TRBV19
CDR3: ASTDSYTEAF

length: 12
J: TRBJ2-3
V: TRBV5-4
CDR3: ASRMKQGTDTQY

length: 13
J: TRBJ2-7
V: TRBV5-6
CDR3: ASSLVGGGSYEQY

length: 13
J: TRBJ2-5
V: TRBV6-6
CDR3: ASSYAQGYQETQY

length: 13
J: TRBJ1-2
V: TRBV6-1
CDR3: ASSENERQVWGYT

length: 12
J: TRBJ2-3
V: TRBV11-3
CDR3: ASGLGGDTDTQY

length: 12
J: TRBJ1-5
V: TRBV2
CDR3: ASSDTGSNQPQH

length: 13
J: TRBJ2-7
V: TRBV7-9
CDR3: ASSQRTGATYEQY